The TCR beta chain under discussion was sequenced for a study of vaccination and CD4 T cells after COVID-19. Study details: Two doses of either BNT162b2 or mRNA-1273 vaccine were given to participants.

Described treatment: roughly 10-day PBMC culture with coronavirus spike peptide pools or control peptides (ViraFEST assay). ViraFEST grew antigen-specific T cells using peptide pools, then sequenced TCRs. With regard to this clonotype: Antigen specificity is unknown.

V dropped 7 bases and J dropped 0 bases, with 10 bases sitting between them. Germline CDR1 MDHEN, CDR2 SYDVKM. CDR3 length: 15 amino acids. Sequence data for DNA of cultured CD4+ T cells were generated by the Oncomine TCR Beta short-read assay. One entry per CDR3 protein, called by TCRdb with MiXCR from the PCR reads. The sample has about 21,000 distinct CDR3 sequences, less than 55% seen once. This receptor was obtained from a human donor who had recovered from COVID-19. This chain connects TRBV28 to TRBJ1-6; D is uncertain. Source material: CD4+ T cells from blood, cultured in vitro. CDR3 loop: CASKTASSYNSPLHF. In nucleotides, the CDR3 is TGTGCCAGCAAAACGGCCAGCTCCTATAATTCACCCCTCCACTTT.